This T cell receptor (beta chain) was profiled in a study of post-analysis software for immune sequencing data. Overall study findings and caveats: Patients had higher frequencies than controls of roughly five TRBV segments, including TRBV5-6, TRBV5-1 and TRBV20-1.

The V gene's germline CDR1 is LGHDT and CDR2 YNNKEL (reference sequence). The CDR3 has 16 residues. Presence of unique molecular identifiers characterized the TCR beta cDNA libraries. MiXCR, applied by TCRdb to the PCR reads, yields one record per CDR3 protein. The sample holds 800,000 to 950,000 distinct CDR3 sequences, about 57% seen once. With regard to this clonotype: What it binds is not known.

This receptor was obtained from a girl aged 10 to 17 with multiple sclerosis. This sequence joins TRBV3-1 and TRBJ2-4, with 11 bases identical to TRBD1. The DNA end lines up better with TRBJ2-7; the J call may be wrong. Sequencing input: blood. CDR3 DNA: TGTGCCAGCAGCCAACCAGGACAGGGGGCCTCCTACGAGCAGTACTTC. Amino acid sequence: CASSQPGQGASYEQYF.